Listed here are 28 T cell receptor beta chains from one sample, sequenced in a study of preoperative IRX-2 immunotherapy in early breast cancer. Sample treatment: preoperative locoregional IRX-2 cytokine immunotherapy. The table came from immunoSEQ multiplex PCR; TCRdb's copy has only in-frame clones and leaves some out. This sample carries 23,000 or so clones, roughly nine tenths of them seen once, and the ten largest clones take approximately 9%. Source: tumor tissue, taken after IRX-2 immunotherapy. The receptor source for this set is a human donor with breast cancer.

The chain recombines TRBV28 with TRBJ2-1; 7 bases line up with TRBD2. After removal of 6 bases from V and 0 bases from J, the junction contained 5 bases not matched to a gene. The CDR3 sequence is 15 residues long. Germline V gene data show CDR1 as MDHEN and CDR2 as SYDVKM. The CDR3 bases are TGTGCCAGCAGGGTCGGGACTACCTCCTACAATGAGCAGTTCTTC. This encodes CASRVGTTSYNEQFF.

The V and J genes are TRBV5-1 and TRBJ2-2; 9 bases agree with TRBD1. The ends lost 3 bases at V and 7 bases at J; junction bases unmatched: 4. In germline, CDR1 is SGHRS, CDR2 YFSETQ. The CDR3 consists of 14 residues. The CDR3 nucleotides are TGCGCCAGCAGCTCACAGGGGGCGGACGGGGAGCTGTTTTTT. Translated, it gives CASSSQGADGELFF. Full variable domain (remainder filled in from reference TRBV5-1 and TRBJ2-2): KAGVTQTPRYLIKTRGQQVTLSCSPISGHRSVSWYQQTPGQGLQFLFEYFSETQRNKGNFPGRFSGRQFSNSRSEMNVSTLELGDSALYLCASSSQGADGELFFGEGSRLTVL.

The chain is built from TRBV5-1 and TRBJ2-3, with 9 bases aligning to TRBD1. Looked up from germline, CDR1 is SGHRS and CDR2 is YFSETQ. The V and J ends lost 2 bases and 6 bases, in that order; junction bases with no gene match: 4. The CDR3 sequence is 14 residues long. The CDR3 nucleotides read TGCGCCAGCAGCTTCGGACAGGGGACGGATACGCAGTATTTT. This sequence encodes CASSFGQGTDTQYF.

J is TRBJ1-2 and V is TRBV28; tentative D call: TRBD1 (6 bases). The V gene's germline CDR1 is MDHEN and CDR2 SYDVKM. The V gene lost 5 bases and the J gene lost 3 bases, with 19 bases spanning the gap. This CDR3 contains 16 residues. The CDR3 sequence: CASSVTGKTGYYGYTF. The DNA for the CDR3 is TGTGCCAGCAGTGTTACAGGGAAGACGGGCTACTATGGCTACACCTTC.

J is TRBJ2-3 and V is TRBV19; possible D gene TRBD2, 7 bases. The germline V and J ends were trimmed by 3 bases and 3 bases, with 16 bases remaining between them. Germline CDR1 and CDR2: LNHDA and SQIVND (reference sequence). This CDR3 is built from 16 residues. CDR3 loop: CASSIGGGAGTDTQYF. As DNA, the CDR3 is TGTGCCAGTAGTATTGGAGGGGGGGCGGGTACAGATACGCAGTATTTT.

This clone was seen only once. The chain couples TRBV5-1 to TRBJ1-1, with D possibly matching TRBD1 (6 bases). The CDR3 has 14 amino acids. Germline V gene data show CDR1 as SGHRS and CDR2 as YFSETQ. V lost 4 bases, J lost 5 bases, and 15 bases lay in between. CDR3 nucleotides: TGCGCCAGCAGCGGGACGCAGGGGTGGACTGAAGCTTTCTTT. It yields the protein CASSGTQGWTEAFF.

The chain recombines TRBV6-1 with TRBJ2-4; 7 bases fit TRBD1. The CDR3 consists of 13 residues. With V trimmed by 5 bases and J by 13 bases, 11 bases remained unmatched. The germline V gene encodes CDR1 MNHNS and CDR2 SASEGT. The CDR3 sequence is CASSISGTANQYF. CDR3 coding DNA: TGTGCCAGCAGTATCTCCGGGACAGCGAACCAGTACTTC.

The V and J genes are TRBV6-1 and TRBJ1-3; D remains unclear. The V and J ends lost 1 base and 4 bases respectively, with 8 bases between them. In germline, CDR1 is MNHNS, CDR2 SASEGT. The CDR3 length is 14 residues. CDR3 in DNA: TGTGCCAGCAGTGAAGACTTCTGGGGAAACACCATATATTTT. Protein sequence: CASSEDFWGNTIYF.

J is TRBJ1-5 and V is TRBV19, with TRBD1 matching 7 bases. V lost 5 bases, J lost 5 bases, and 9 bases stayed unmatched. The CDR3 covers 15 residues. Looked up from germline, CDR1 is LNHDA and CDR2 is SQIVND (reference sequence). The DNA for the CDR3 is TGTGCCAGTAGTTTCGACAGGGCCCGTGATCAGCCCCAGCATTTT. Amino acid sequence: CASSFDRARDQPQHF.

This chain uses TRBV5-4 with TRBJ2-5, with unresolved D. Germline V gives CDR1 SGHNT, CDR2 YYREEE (reference sequence). This CDR3 contains 14 residues. V was pared by 2 bases and J by 4 bases, with 12 bases between. The CDR3 DNA is TGTGCCAGCAGCTTCTCGAGGCCCGCAGAGACCCAGTACTTC. Amino acids: CASSFSRPAETQYF.

This sequence joins TRBV4-1 and TRBJ2-1; D is possibly TRBD1 (6 bases). From germline, CDR1 is MGHRA and CDR2 YSYEKL. Trimming removed 2 bases from V and 0 bases from J, with 17 bases in between. The CDR3 has 18 amino acids. The DNA of the CDR3 is TGCGCCAGCAGCCAAAAACAGCAGGGGCTCAGCTCCTACAATGAGCAGTTCTTC. Protein sequence: CASSQKQQGLSSYNEQFF.

The V gene is TRBV6-6, the J gene TRBJ2-1; 7 nucleotides match TRBD2. There are 15 residues in the CDR3. V shed 0 bases, J shed 4 bases, and the junction held 3 bases outside the gene matches. Germline V lookup: CDR1 MNHNY, CDR2 SVGAGI (reference sequence). Here the CDR3 reads CASSYSLAEYNEQFF. The CDR3 DNA reads TGTGCCAGCAGTTACTCCCTAGCGGAGTACAATGAGCAGTTCTTC.

The V call is TRBV19, the J call TRBJ2-3; 12 bases map to TRBD2. The CDR3 length is 18 residues. V was clipped by 5 bases and J by 1 base; unmatched bases: 10. Germline V gene data show CDR1 as LNHDA and CDR2 as SQIVND (reference sequence). The CDR3: CASSVASGGAMGTDTQYF. The CDR3 DNA follows: TGTGCCAGTAGTGTCGCTAGCGGGGGGGCTATGGGCACAGATACGCAGTATTTT.

The chain employs TRBV5-1 and TRBJ2-7; D remains ambiguous. This CDR3 has 13 amino acids. CDR1 is SGHRS, CDR2 YFSETQ, per germline. V lost 1 base to trimming and J lost 3 bases, with 8 bases between them. This chain's CDR3 is CASSLSWIYEQYF. The DNA for the CDR3 is TGCGCCAGCAGCTTGTCGTGGATCTACGAGCAGTACTTC.

J is TRBJ1-1 and V is TRBV7-9, with D maybe TRBD1 (5 bases). CDR3 length: 12 residues. The V and J ends lost 1 base and 7 bases respectively, with 7 bases between them. CDR1 and CDR2 from the germline V gene are SEHNR and FQNEAQ (reference sequence). The CDR3 coding sequence is TGTGCCAGCAGCTTAGGGGGCCTTGAAGCTTTCTTT. Translated, it gives CASSLGGLEAFF.

The rearrangement links TRBV29-1 to TRBJ2-2, with D hard to call. The V end lost 5 bases, the J end lost 6 bases, and 1 base lay between the germline ends. In germline, CDR1 is SQVTM, CDR2 ANQGSEA. This CDR3 has 9 residues. The CDR3, as DNA: TGCAGCGTTCCCGGGGAGCTGTTTTTT. Translating gives CSVPGELFF.

The rearrangement uses TRBV5-1 and TRBJ2-1, with 9 bases matching TRBD2. J gave up 5 bases and V 0 bases, and 6 bases lay outside the gene matches. Germline V lookup: CDR1 SGHRS, CDR2 YFSETQ. This CDR3 is built from 16 residues. The CDR3 sequence is CASSLAPSGADNEQFF. CDR3 sequence (DNA): TGCGCCAGCAGCTTGGCCCCTAGCGGGGCAGACAATGAGCAGTTCTTC.

The chain carries TRBV28 and TRBJ2-7; 8 bases map to TRBD2. The CDR3 consists of 13 residues. Trimming at V came to 6 bases and at J to 2 bases, leaving 3 bases not matched to a gene. Germline V gene data show CDR1 as MDHEN and CDR2 as SYDVKM. This CDR3 reads CASRTSVPYEQYF. For the CDR3, the DNA is TGTGCCAGCAGGACTAGCGTACCCTACGAGCAGTACTTC.

This rearrangement joins TRBV7-9 to TRBJ1-4; perhaps TRBD1 as D (5 bases). V lost 3 bases, J lost 7 bases, and 15 bases lay in between. Germline V gene data show CDR1 as SEHNR and CDR2 as FQNEAQ (reference sequence). This CDR3 has 15 residues. This chain's CDR3 is CASSFDPGLGEKLFF. CDR3 nucleotides: TGTGCCAGCAGCTTTGACCCAGGGCTGGGTGAAAAACTGTTTTTT.

The chain uses TRBV2 and TRBJ2-1; the D is unclear. The V end lost 8 bases, the J end lost 9 bases, and 5 bases lay between the germline ends. Germline CDR1 reads SNHLY; CDR2 reads FYNNEI. The CDR3 is made up of 9 amino acids. CDR3: CASGTEQFF. CDR3 nucleotide sequence: TGTGCCAGCGGAACTGAGCAGTTCTTC.

The V gene is TRBV18, the J gene TRBJ1-1; no definite D call. V was clipped by 2 bases and J by 3 bases, with 4 bases between them. There are 12 residues in the CDR3. Germline lookup yields CDR1 KGHSH and CDR2 LQKENI. CDR3 region: CASSPGDTEAFF. The CDR3 DNA reads TGTGCCAGCTCACCAGGGGACACTGAAGCTTTCTTT.

The V and J genes are TRBV9 and TRBJ2-1, with 9 bases matching TRBD1. The V gene's germline CDR1 is SGDLS and CDR2 YYNGEE. Trimming removed 0 bases from V and 7 bases from J; junction bases left unmatched: 14. The CDR3 covers 18 residues. CDR3 sequence reads: CASSVASPQGAMGNEQFF. The CDR3 nucleotides are TGTGCCAGCAGCGTAGCTTCTCCACAGGGGGCGATGGGAAATGAGCAGTTCTTC.

The V call is TRBV5-1, the J call TRBJ2-5; 8 nucleotides match TRBD1. The V gene's germline CDR1 is SGHRS and CDR2 YFSETQ. Germline trimming cut 3 bases from V and 2 bases from J; bases unmatched to any gene: 6. The CDR3 length is 15 residues. CDR3 loop: CASSSGQGPQETQYF. The CDR3 coding sequence is TGCGCCAGCAGCTCCGGACAGGGCCCACAAGAGACCCAGTACTTC. The entire variable domain, with the rest obtained from reference TRBV5-1 and TRBJ2-5, is as follows: KAGVTQTPRYLIKTRGQQVTLSCSPISGHRSVSWYQQTPGQGLQFLFEYFSETQRNKGNFPGRFSGRQFSNSRSEMNVSTLELGDSALYLCASSSGQGPQETQYFGPGTRLLVL.

The genes are TRBV6-4 and TRBJ2-2; 12 bases fit TRBD2. CDR1 MRHNA and CDR2 SNTAGT come from the germline V gene. J lost 0 bases, V lost 4 bases, and 3 bases had no gene match. The CDR3 totals 17 residues. This CDR3 is CASSATSGGTNTGELFF. The CDR3, as DNA: TGTGCCAGCAGTGCCACTAGCGGGGGGACGAACACCGGGGAGCTGTTTTTT.

This clone was observed a handful of times. V and J are TRBV2 and TRBJ1-3; tentatively, D is TRBD1 (6 bases). The V gene lost 4 bases and the J gene lost 2 bases, with 15 bases spanning the gap. Germline V gene data show CDR1 as SNHLY and CDR2 as FYNNEI. This CDR3 region has 16 residues. The CDR3 sequence: CASSGRRGSPGNTIYF. In nucleotides, the CDR3 is TGTGCCAGCAGTGGACGCAGGGGAAGTCCTGGAAACACCATATATTTT.

This clone was observed a handful of times. This sequence joins TRBV7-9 and TRBJ1-5, with D hard to call. The V gene's germline CDR1 is SEHNR and CDR2 FQNEAQ (reference sequence). The CDR3 spans 13 residues. The V gene lost 0 bases and the J gene lost 7 bases, with 7 bases spanning the gap. As DNA, the CDR3 is TGTGCCAGCAGCTTAGCAGGGCTCCAGCCCCAGCATTTT. Translation gives CASSLAGLQPQHF.

The sample holds one count of this clone. As DNA, the CDR3 is TGTGCCAGTAGTATTTCCCAGTTCTATGGCTACACCTTC. It translates to CASSISQFYGYTF. This chain uses TRBV19 with TRBJ1-2; no firm D call. This CDR3 comprises 13 residues. The germline V and J ends were trimmed by 3 bases and 4 bases, with 9 bases remaining between them. Germline CDR1 and CDR2: LNHDA and SQIVND (reference sequence).

This clone was recorded a few times. The chain employs TRBV6-6 and TRBJ2-2; tentative D call: TRBD1 (5 bases). Trimming cost V 10 bases and J 2 bases, with 11 bases left between them. Per the germline V gene, CDR1 is MNHNY and CDR2 is SVGAGI (reference sequence). This CDR3 has 13 residues. The CDR3, as DNA: TGTGCCACCGCGACAGCAAACACCGGGGAGCTGTTTTTT. Encoded protein: CATATANTGELFF.